These 18 T cell receptor beta chains were all obtained from the same sample, sequenced in a study of blood T cells in healthy people across ages. Primers used in a second PCR of roughly 6 to 11 cycles were a sample-barcoded 5' primer and a J-beta primer mix. MiXCR, run by TCRdb on the 5' RACE reads, gives a single entry per CDR3 protein. Among about 1.4 million distinct CDR3 sequences listed, almost 60% were seen once. The sequencing input was blood. Receptors originate from a man between 18 and 29 years old in good health.

The chain uses TRBV20-1 and TRBJ1-5; maybe TRBD1 (6 bases). Trimming left V 7 bases short and J 0 bases short, with 28 bases between. CDR3 size: 19 residues. Germline CDR1 DFQATT, CDR2 SNEGSKA (reference sequence). CDR3 loop: CSVKRPGHKGGYSNQPQHF. The CDR3, as DNA: TGCAGTGTCAAACGACCGGGACACAAAGGAGGGTATAGCAATCAGCCCCAGCATTTT.

This clonotype came up a few times. This chain joins TRBV29-1 and TRBJ2-7, with D maybe TRBD2 (5 bases). CDR1 is SQVTM and CDR2 is ANQGSEA in the germline V gene. This CDR3 is 12 amino acids long. V was cut by 7 bases and J by 1 base, with 11 bases left in between. The CDR3 reads CSGETGSYEQYF. The CDR3 DNA sequence: TGCAGCGGTGAGACGGGGTCCTACGAGCAGTACTTC.

The chain combines TRBV20-1 with TRBJ2-7, with TRBD1 as a possible D gene (5 bases). Per germline, CDR1 DFQATT and CDR2 SNEGSKA (reference sequence). The CDR3 is 14 amino acids. The V and J ends lost 6 bases and 1 base respectively, with 16 bases between them. This chain's CDR3 is CSARNPRDSYEQYF. In DNA, the CDR3 is TGCAGTGCCAGAAATCCCAGGGATTCCTACGAGCAGTACTTC.

V and J are TRBV7-9 and TRBJ1-2; a weak D match, TRBD1 (6 bases). From germline, CDR1 is SEHNR and CDR2 FQNEAQ (reference sequence). The CDR3 is 14 amino acids. V lost 1 base, J lost 4 bases, and 10 bases lay in between. CDR3 in amino acids: CASSLVDSGYGYTF. Written as DNA, the CDR3 is TGTGCCAGCAGCTTAGTGGACAGCGGCTATGGCTACACCTTC.

Of note for this clonotype: The junction shows a germline mismatch at one end, possibly a read error. The chain recombines TRBV5-1 with TRBJ2-1, with 9 bases matching TRBD1. The CDR3 totals 15 residues. CDR1 is SGHRS and CDR2 is YFSETQ in the germline V gene. CDR3 sequence (DNA): TGTGCCAGCAGCTGGGACAGGGTCCCGTACAATGAGCAGTTCTTC. It encodes CASSWDRVPYNEQFF. The full variable domain, rest sourced from reference TRBV5-1 and TRBJ2-1, is KAGVTQTPRYLIKTRGQQVTLSCSPISGHRSVSWYQQTPGQGLQFLFEYFSETQRNKGNFPGRFSGRQFSNSRSEMNVSTLELGDSALYLCASSWDRVPYNEQFFGPGTRLTVL.

The V call is TRBV20-1, the J call TRBJ1-5, with TRBD1 as a possible D gene (5 bases). Germline CDR1 reads DFQATT; CDR2 reads SNEGSKA (reference sequence). The CDR3 has 12 residues. Trimming left V 6 bases short and J 7 bases short, with 13 bases between. This CDR3 reads CSALYQGQPQHF. CDR3 bases: TGCAGTGCCTTATACCAGGGACAGCCCCAGCATTTT.

V gene TRBV20-1 combines with J gene TRBJ2-7, with TRBD2 identical over 7 bases. CDR1 and CDR2 from the germline V gene are DFQATT and SNEGSKA (reference sequence). CDR3 size: 13 residues. Trimming at V came to 6 bases and at J to 7 bases, leaving 12 bases not matched to a gene. The CDR3 here is CSAPPSGALEQYF. In nucleotides, the CDR3 is TGCAGTGCCCCCCCTAGCGGAGCTCTGGAGCAGTACTTC.

The chain has TRBV7-8 and TRBJ2-1; 8 positions match TRBD1. V dropped 10 bases and J dropped 4; count of bases not matched to a gene: 15. Per the germline V gene, CDR1 is SGHVS and CDR2 is FQNEAQ. This CDR3 contains 16 residues. CDR3 DNA: TGTGCCATCTCCCCTTGGGGGACAGGAGAATACAATGAGCAGTTCTTC. Translating it yields CAISPWGTGEYNEQFF.

The chain links TRBV25-1 to TRBJ2-1; possible D gene TRBD2, 5 bases. This CDR3 comprises 11 residues. V dropped 3 bases and J dropped 9 bases, with 6 bases sitting between them. Germline V gene data show CDR1 as MGHDK and CDR2 as SYGVNS. The CDR3 loop is CASSDEGEQFF. In DNA, the CDR3 is TGTGCCAGCAGTGACGAGGGTGAGCAGTTCTTC.

The rearrangement joins TRBV11-2 to TRBJ1-2; TRBD1 aligns across 8 bases. The germline gives CDR1 SGHAT, CDR2 FQNNGV. The CDR3 is 14 amino acids. The V segment lost 8 bases and the J segment 7 bases; nucleotides outside the gene matches: 12. The CDR3 DNA reads TGTGCCAGCGGGACTTATGGACAGGGTGGTGGCTACACCTTC. Amino acids: CASGTYGQGGGYTF.

This clonotype showed up just a few times. The chain is built from TRBV6-2 or TRBV6-3 and TRBJ2-1; D perhaps matches TRBD2 (6 bases). Trimming stripped 8 bases from V and 1 base from J, with 12 bases between. The CDR3 consists of 14 residues. Germline CDR1 MNHEY, CDR2 SVGEGT. CDR3 nucleotide sequence: TGTGCCAGCTGGTTGGGGGGATCCTACAATGAGCAGTTCTTC. Encoded protein: CASWLGGSYNEQFF.

This clonotype has just a few counts. The chain combines TRBV3-1 with TRBJ2-4; unclear D gene. Per the germline V gene, CDR1 is LGHDT and CDR2 is YNNKEL (reference sequence). This CDR3 has 12 amino acids. V shed 1 base and J shed 5 bases, with 3 bases lying between them. The DNA for the CDR3 is TGTGCCAGCAGCCAAGTCGAAAACATTCAGTACTTC. It encodes CASSQVENIQYF.

The chain links TRBV11-1 to TRBJ1-1; D gene uncertain. Trimming cost V 5 bases and J 1 base, with 14 bases left between them. CDR1 and CDR2 from the germline V gene are SGHAT and FQDESV (reference sequence). CDR3 length equals 15 residues. Here the CDR3 DNA reads TGTGCCAGCAGCCCAATCAGTCTTCAGAACACTGAAGCTTTCTTT. The encoded protein is CASSPISLQNTEAFF.

The chain combines TRBV4-2 with TRBJ2-5; 14 nucleotides match TRBD2. Trimming took 0 bases from V and 3 from J; bases not matched to a gene: 3. The CDR3 loop spans 17 amino acids. CDR1 is LGHNA, CDR2 YNFKEQ, per germline. CDR3 coding DNA: TGTGCCAGCAGCCAAGATCGGGGACTAGCGGGGGAAGAGACCCAGTACTTC. This gives the protein CASSQDRGLAGEETQYF.

CDR3 loop: CASSWGTSGRNEQFF. DNA for the CDR3: TGTGCCAGCAGCTGGGGGACTAGCGGGAGGAATGAGCAGTTCTTC. This rearrangement joins TRBV5-6 to TRBJ2-1; 15 positions match TRBD2. The germline V gene encodes CDR1 SGHDT and CDR2 YYEEEE. The V gene end was trimmed by 3 bases and the J gene end by 7 bases; junction bases not matched to a gene: 2. The CDR3 spans 15 residues.

The gene calls are TRBV5-1 and TRBJ2-1; 7 positions agree with TRBD2. V gave up 3 bases and J gave up 4 bases; unmatched junction bases: 13. The CDR3 sequence is 17 residues long. From germline, CDR1 is SGHRS and CDR2 YFSETQ. In DNA form, the CDR3 reads TGCGCCAGCAGCTCGGGTCCCCGGGCGGGGGTATACAATGAGCAGTTCTTC. This encodes CASSSGPRAGVYNEQFF. Full variable domain (remainder filled in from reference TRBV5-1 and TRBJ2-1): KAGVTQTPRYLIKTRGQQVTLSCSPISGHRSVSWYQQTPGQGLQFLFEYFSETQRNKGNFPGRFSGRQFSNSRSEMNVSTLELGDSALYLCASSSGPRAGVYNEQFFGPGTRLTVL.

This clonotype came up once. This chain links TRBV5-5 with TRBJ1-4; 7 bases map to TRBD1. This CDR3 region has 14 residues. From germline, CDR1 is SGHKS and CDR2 YYEKEE (reference sequence). The ends lost 0 bases at V and 10 bases at J; junction bases unmatched: 6. The CDR3 spells CASSLDRGSGKLFF. The CDR3 DNA reads TGTGCCAGCAGCTTGGACAGGGGCAGTGGAAAACTGTTTTTT.

V usage is TRBV12-3 or TRBV12-4 and J usage is TRBJ2-7; D ambiguous. The CDR3 totals 13 residues. V lost 3 bases to trimming and J lost 0 bases, with 6 bases between them. Written as DNA, the CDR3 is TGTGCCAGCAGTTTGAGGCACTCCTACGAGCAGTACTTC. Protein: CASSLRHSYEQYF.